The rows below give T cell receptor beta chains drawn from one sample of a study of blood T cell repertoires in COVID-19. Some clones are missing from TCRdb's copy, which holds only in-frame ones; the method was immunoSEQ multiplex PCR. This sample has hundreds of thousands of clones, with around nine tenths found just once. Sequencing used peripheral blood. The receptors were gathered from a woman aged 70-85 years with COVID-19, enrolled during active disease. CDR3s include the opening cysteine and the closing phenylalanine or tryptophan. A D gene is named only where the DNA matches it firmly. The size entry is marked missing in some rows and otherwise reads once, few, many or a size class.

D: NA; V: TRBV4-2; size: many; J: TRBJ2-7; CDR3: CASSQEATGLSYEQYF; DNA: TGTGCCAGCAGCCAAGAGGCGACGGGATTATCATACGAGCAGTACTTC
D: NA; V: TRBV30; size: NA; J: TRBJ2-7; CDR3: CAWSSVSRQGGYEQYF; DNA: TGTGCCTGGAGTTCAGTCTCTCGGCAGGGAGGCTACGAGCAGTACTTC
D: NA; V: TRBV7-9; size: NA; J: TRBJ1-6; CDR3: CASSFYNSLNSPLHF; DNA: TGTGCCAGCAGCTTTTACAACAGCTTAAATTCACCCCTCCACTTT
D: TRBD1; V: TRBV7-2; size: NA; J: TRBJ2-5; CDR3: CASSLGQGGRTQYF; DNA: TGTGCCAGCAGCTTAGGACAGGGCGGCAGGACCCAGTACTTC
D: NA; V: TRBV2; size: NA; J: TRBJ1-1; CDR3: CASSRRMNTEAFF; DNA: TGTGCCAGCAGTCGGCGGATGAACACTGAAGCTTTCTTT
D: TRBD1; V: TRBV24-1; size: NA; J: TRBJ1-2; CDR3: CATSDFMPGQVYGYTF; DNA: TGTGCCACCAGTGATTTTATGCCGGGACAGGTCTATGGCTACACCTTC
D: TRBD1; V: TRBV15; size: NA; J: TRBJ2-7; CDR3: CATSSPGTDYLGNEQYF; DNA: TGTGCCACCAGCAGTCCCGGGACAGACTACCTAGGGAACGAGCAGTACTTC
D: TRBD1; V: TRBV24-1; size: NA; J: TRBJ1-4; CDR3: CATSDFTGTGGEKLFF; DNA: TGTGCCACCAGTGATTTTACCGGGACAGGGGGAGAAAAACTGTTTTTT
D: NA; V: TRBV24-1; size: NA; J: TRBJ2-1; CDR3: CATSDFKGSVLPYNEQFF; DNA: TGTGCCACCAGTGATTTCAAGGGGTCTGTCCTACCTTACAATGAGCAGTTCTTC
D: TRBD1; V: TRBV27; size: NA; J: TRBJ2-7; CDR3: CASSLYYGTGLYF; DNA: TGTGCCAGCAGTTTATATTACGGGACAGGGTTGTACTTC
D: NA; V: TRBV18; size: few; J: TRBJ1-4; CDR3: CASSPLSNSPTNEKLFF; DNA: TGTGCCAGCTCACCACTTTCCAACAGCCCAACTAATGAAAAACTGTTTTTT
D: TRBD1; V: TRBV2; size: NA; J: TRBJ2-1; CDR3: CASGPGQGANEQFF; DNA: TGTGCCAGCGGTCCGGGACAGGGGGCTAATGAGCAGTTCTTC
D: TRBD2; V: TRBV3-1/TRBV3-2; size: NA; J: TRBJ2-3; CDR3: CASSQPGTRSTDTQYF; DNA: TGTGCCAGCAGCCAACCCGGGACTAGGAGCACAGATACGCAGTATTTT
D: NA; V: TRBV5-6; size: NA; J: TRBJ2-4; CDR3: CASSLGGTLKNIQYF; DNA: TGTGCCAGCAGCTTGGGGGGGACACTCAAAAACATTCAGTACTTC
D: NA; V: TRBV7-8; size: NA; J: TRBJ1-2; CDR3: CASSLGPEDGYTF; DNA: TGTGCCAGCAGCTTAGGCCCGGAGGATGGCTACACCTTC
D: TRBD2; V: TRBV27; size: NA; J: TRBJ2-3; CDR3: CASSFFPTGGLDTQYF; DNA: TGTGCCAGCAGTTTCTTCCCTACGGGGGGACTCGATACGCAGTATTTT
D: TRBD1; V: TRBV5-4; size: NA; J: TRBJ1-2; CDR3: CASSFTGGYGYTF; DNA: TGTGCCAGCAGCTTCACAGGGGGCTATGGCTACACCTTC
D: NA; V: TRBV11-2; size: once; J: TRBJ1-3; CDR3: CASSSYQISGNTIYF; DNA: TGTGCCAGCAGCTCGTACCAGATCTCTGGAAACACCATATATTTT
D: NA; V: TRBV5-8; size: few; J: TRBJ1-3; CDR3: CASSLGRISGNTIYF; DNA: TGTGCCAGCAGCTTGGGCAGGATCTCTGGAAACACCATATATTTT
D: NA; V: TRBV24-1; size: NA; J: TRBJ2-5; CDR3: CATSDSRGSGETQYF; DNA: TGTGCCACCAGTGATTCTCGGGGGTCGGGTGAGACCCAGTACTTC
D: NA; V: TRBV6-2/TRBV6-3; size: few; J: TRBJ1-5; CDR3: CASGQLANQPQHF; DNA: TGTGCCAGCGGCCAGCTCGCTAATCAGCCCCAGCATTTT
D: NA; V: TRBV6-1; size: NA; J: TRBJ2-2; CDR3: CASSEEEGENTGELFF; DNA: TGTGCCAGCAGTGAAGAGGAGGGCGAGAACACCGGGGAGCTGTTTTTT
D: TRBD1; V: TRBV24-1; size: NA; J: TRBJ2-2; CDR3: CATSESDRAANTGELFF; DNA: TGTGCCACCAGTGAGTCTGACAGGGCGGCGAACACCGGGGAGCTGTTTTTT
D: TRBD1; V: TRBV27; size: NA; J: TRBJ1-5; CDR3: CASSPVTGLDQPQHF; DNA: TGTGCCAGCAGTCCCGTGACAGGGTTGGATCAGCCCCAGCATTTT
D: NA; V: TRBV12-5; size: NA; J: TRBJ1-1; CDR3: CASGRERNTEAFF; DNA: TGTGCTAGTGGTAGGGAGAGGAACACTGAAGCTTTCTTT
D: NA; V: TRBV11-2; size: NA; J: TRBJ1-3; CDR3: CASSFLAGGNTIYF; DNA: TGTGCCAGCAGCTTTCTGGCAGGTGGAAACACCATATATTTT
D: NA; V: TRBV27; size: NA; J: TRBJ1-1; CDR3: CASSFRGNTEAFF; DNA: TGTGCCAGCAGTTTCAGGGGGAACACTGAAGCTTTCTTT
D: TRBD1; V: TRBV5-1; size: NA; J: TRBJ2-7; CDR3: CASSSTGGSYEQYF; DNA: TGCGCCAGCAGCTCGACAGGGGGCTCCTACGAGCAGTACTTC
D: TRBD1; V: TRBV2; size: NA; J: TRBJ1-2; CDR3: CASSETGLLYGYTF; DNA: TGTGCCAGCAGTGAGACAGGGCTTCTATATGGCTACACCTTC
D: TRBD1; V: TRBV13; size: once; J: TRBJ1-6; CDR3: CASSARRTGGGNSPLHF; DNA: TGTGCCAGCAGCGCCAGGCGGACAGGGGGCGGGAATTCACCCCTCCACTTT
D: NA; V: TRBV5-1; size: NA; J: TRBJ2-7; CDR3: CASRSWAGGTYEQYF; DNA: TGCGCCAGCAGGAGTTGGGCAGGGGGGACCTACGAGCAGTACTTC
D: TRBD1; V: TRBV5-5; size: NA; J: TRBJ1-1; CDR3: CASSFGQGDTEAFF; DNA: TGTGCCAGCAGCTTTGGACAGGGGGATACTGAAGCTTTCTTT
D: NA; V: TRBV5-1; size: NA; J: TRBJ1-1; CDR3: CASSVAGTQGTEAFF; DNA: TGCGCCAGCAGCGTCGCCGGGACCCAGGGGACTGAAGCTTTCTTT
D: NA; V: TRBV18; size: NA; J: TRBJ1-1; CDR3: CAGYADRLGTEAFF; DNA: TGTGCCGGCTATGCTGACAGGCTGGGCACTGAAGCTTTCTTT
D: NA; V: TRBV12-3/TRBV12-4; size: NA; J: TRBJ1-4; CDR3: CASSLRENEKLFF; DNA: TGTGCCAGCAGCCTCCGGGAAAATGAAAAACTGTTTTTT
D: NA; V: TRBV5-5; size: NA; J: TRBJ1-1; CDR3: CASSWGDTEAFF; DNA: TGTGCCAGCAGCTGGGGGGACACTGAAGCTTTCTTT
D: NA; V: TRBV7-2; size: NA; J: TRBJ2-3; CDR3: CASSPPGWSYTDTQYF; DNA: TGTGCCAGCAGCCCACCGGGGTGGTCCTACACAGATACGCAGTATTTT
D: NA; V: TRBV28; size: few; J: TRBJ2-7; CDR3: CASSPPSGTYEQYF; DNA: TGTGCCAGCAGTCCCCCCTCAGGGACCTACGAGCAGTACTTC
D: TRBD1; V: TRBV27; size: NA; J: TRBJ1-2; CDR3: CASSFRGAYGYTF; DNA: TGTGCCAGCAGTTTCAGGGGGGCCTATGGCTACACCTTC
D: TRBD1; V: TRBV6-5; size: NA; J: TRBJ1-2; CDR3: CASSYLTGGYGYTF; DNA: TGTGCCAGCAGTTACCTGACAGGGGGCTATGGCTACACCTTC
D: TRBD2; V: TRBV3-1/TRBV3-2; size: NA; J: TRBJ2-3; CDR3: CASSQDRGGGAVPDTQYF; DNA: TGTGCCAGCAGCCAAGATCGAGGCGGGGGGGCCGTCCCAGATACGCAGTATTTT
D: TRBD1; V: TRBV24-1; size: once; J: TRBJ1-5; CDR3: CATSEGQGKNQPQHF; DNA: TGTGCCACCAGTGAGGGACAGGGTAAGAATCAGCCCCAGCATTTT
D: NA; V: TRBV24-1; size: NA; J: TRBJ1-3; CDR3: CATSDLETLDSGNTIYF; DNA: TGTGCCACCAGTGATTTGGAGACCCTAGACTCTGGAAACACCATATATTTT
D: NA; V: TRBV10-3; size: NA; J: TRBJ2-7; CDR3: CAISSRDTISTEQYF; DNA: TGTGCCATCAGTAGCCGGGACACTATATCTACCGAGCAGTACTTC
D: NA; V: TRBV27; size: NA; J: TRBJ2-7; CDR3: CASTGWPYEQYF; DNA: TGTGCCAGCACAGGGTGGCCCTACGAGCAGTACTTC
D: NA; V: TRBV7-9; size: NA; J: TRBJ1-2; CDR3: CASSFGTNYGYTF; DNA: TGTGCCAGCAGCTTCGGGACTAACTATGGCTACACCTTC
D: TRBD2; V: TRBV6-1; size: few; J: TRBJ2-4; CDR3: CASSEEETSEGYF; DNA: TGTGCCAGCAGTGAAGAGGAGACTAGCGAAGGGTACTTC
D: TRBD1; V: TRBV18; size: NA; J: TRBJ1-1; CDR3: CASSPGTGEDTEAFF; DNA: TGTGCCAGCTCACCCGGGACAGGGGAGGACACTGAAGCTTTCTTT
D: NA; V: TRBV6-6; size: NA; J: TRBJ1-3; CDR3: CASTRFGQGPGNTIYF; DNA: TGTGCCAGCACCCGATTCGGACAAGGCCCAGGAAACACCATATATTTT
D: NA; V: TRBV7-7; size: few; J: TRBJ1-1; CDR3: CASSKQVNTEAFF; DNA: TGTGCCAGCAGTAAACAGGTGAACACTGAAGCTTTCTTT